The source of this T cell receptor (beta chain) is a study of identical twins. General study findings and limits: For zero-insertion analyses, partial confounding could come from invariant MAIT and iNKT cells.

After template switching added a universal primer site, the resulting cDNA carried unique molecular identifiers. TCRdb itself ran the 5' RACE reads through MiXCR, one entry per CDR3 protein. The sample comprises about 920,000 distinct CDR3 sequences, about 12% of which are singletons, and around 1.6% rests with the top ten. This clonotype showed up many times. Its antigen is unidentified. This CDR3 is built from 15 residues. Deletions cut 0 bases from V and 5 bases from J, with 11 bases between. Germline CDR1 reads ENHRY; CDR2 reads SYGVKD. These data were also filed under a second study, of yellow fever vaccine responses in identical twins.

This sequence originates from a woman between 18 and 30 years old in good health. The chain carries TRBV10-3 and TRBJ1-5, with D unclear. Material: PBMCs. The CDR3 bases are TGTGCCATCAGTGAGTCAGCAATTCCCCATCAGCCCCAGCATTTT. It specifies CAISESAIPHQPQHF.